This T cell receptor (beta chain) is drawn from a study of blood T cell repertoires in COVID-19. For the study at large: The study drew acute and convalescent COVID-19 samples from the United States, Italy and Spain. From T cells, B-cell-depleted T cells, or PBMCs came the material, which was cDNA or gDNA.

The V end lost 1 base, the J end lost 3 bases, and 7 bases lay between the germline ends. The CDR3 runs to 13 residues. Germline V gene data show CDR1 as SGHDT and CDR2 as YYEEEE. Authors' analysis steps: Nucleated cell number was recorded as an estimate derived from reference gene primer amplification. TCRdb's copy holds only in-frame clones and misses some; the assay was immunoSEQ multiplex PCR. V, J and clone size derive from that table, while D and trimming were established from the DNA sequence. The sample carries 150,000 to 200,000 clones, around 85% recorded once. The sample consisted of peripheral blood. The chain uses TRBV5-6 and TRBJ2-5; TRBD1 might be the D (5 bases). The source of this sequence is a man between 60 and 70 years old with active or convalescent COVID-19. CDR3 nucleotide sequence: TGTGCCAGCAGCTTGTTCAGGGAAGAGACCCAGTACTTC. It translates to CASSLFREETQYF. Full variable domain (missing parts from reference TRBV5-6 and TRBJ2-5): DAGVTQSPTHLIKTRGQQVTLRCSPKSGHDTVSWYQQALGQGPQFIFQYYEEEERQRGNFPDRFSGHQFPNYSSELNVNALLLGDSALYLCASSLFREETQYFGPGTRLLVL.